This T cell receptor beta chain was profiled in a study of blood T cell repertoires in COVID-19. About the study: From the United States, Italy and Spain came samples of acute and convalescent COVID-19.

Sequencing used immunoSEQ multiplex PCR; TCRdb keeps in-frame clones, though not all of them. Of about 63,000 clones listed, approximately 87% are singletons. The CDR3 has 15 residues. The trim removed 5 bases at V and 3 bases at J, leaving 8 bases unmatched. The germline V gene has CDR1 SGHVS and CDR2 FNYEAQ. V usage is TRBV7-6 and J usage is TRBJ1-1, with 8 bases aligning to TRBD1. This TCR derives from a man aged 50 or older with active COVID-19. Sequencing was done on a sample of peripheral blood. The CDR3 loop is CASSRRGQEDTEAFF. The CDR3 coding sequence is TGTGCCAGCAGCCGACGGGGACAGGAGGACACTGAAGCTTTCTTT.